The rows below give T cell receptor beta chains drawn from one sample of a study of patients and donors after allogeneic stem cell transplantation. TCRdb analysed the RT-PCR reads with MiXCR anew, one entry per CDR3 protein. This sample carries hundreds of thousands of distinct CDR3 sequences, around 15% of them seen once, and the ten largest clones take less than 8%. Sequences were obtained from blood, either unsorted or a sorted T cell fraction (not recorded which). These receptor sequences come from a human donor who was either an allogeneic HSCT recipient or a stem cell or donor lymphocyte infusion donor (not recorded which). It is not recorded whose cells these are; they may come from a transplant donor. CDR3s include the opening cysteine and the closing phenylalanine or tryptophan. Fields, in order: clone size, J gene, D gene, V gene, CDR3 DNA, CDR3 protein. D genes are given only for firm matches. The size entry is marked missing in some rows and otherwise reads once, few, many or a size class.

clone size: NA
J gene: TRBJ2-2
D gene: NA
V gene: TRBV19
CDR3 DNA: TGTGCCAGTAGTATAGCACCGTACACCGGGGAGCTGTTTTTT
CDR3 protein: CASSIAPYTGELFF

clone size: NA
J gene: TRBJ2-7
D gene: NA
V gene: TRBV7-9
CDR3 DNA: TGTGCCAGCAGCCCGAGACAGGCTACCTACGAGCAGTACTTC
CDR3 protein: CASSPRQATYEQYF

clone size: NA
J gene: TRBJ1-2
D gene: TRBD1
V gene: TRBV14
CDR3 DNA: TGTGCCAGCAGCCAGCACAGGGGCGGCTATGGCTACACCTTC
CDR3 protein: CASSQHRGGYGYTF

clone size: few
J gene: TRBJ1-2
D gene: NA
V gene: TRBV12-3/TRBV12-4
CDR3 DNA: TGTGCCAGCAGCCCACGGGCGGGGAAGGTTGGCTACACCTTC
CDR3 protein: CASSPRAGKVGYTF

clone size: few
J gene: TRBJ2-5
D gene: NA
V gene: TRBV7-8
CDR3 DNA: TGTGCCAGCAGCTTAACTCAACGGATCCAAGAGACCCAGTACTTC
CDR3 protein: CASSLTQRIQETQYF

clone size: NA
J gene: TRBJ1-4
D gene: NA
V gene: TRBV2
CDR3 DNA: TGTGCCAGCAGCGGAAAGGACAGCCCTAATGAAAAACTGTTTTTT
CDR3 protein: CASSGKDSPNEKLFF

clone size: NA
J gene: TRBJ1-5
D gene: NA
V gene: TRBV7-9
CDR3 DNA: TGTGCCAGCAGCTTAGTGTCAGGGCCAACCCAGCATTTT
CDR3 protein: CASSLVSGPTQHF

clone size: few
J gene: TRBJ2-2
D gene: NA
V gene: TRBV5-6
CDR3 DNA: TGTGCCAGCAGCTTGGCGGCAGCGAACACCGGGGAGCTGTTTTTT
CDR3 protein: CASSLAAANTGELFF

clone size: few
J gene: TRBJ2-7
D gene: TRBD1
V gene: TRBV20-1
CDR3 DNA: TGCAGTGCCGCTCCCGGACAGGCCTACGAGCAGTACTTC
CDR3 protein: CSAAPGQAYEQYF

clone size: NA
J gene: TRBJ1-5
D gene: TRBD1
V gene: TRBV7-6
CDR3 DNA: TGTGCCAGCAGCTTAGCTGGACAGGGCTTGAGTCAGCCCCAGCATTTT
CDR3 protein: CASSLAGQGLSQPQHF

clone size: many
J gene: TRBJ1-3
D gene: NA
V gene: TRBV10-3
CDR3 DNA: TGTGCCATCAGCGAACTTCAGCGTTCCTCTGGAAACACCATATATTTT
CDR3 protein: CAISELQRSSGNTIYF

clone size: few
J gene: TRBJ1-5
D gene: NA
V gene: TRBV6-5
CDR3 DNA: TGTGCCAGCAGTTACTCGGGGGGCTATCAGCCCCAGCATTTT
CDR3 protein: CASSYSGGYQPQHF

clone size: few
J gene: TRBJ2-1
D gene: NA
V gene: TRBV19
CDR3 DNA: TGTGCCAGTAGTTCCCGGCAGGGTGAGTTCTTC
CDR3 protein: CASSSRQGEFF

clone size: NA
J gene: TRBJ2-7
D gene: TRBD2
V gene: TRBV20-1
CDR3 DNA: TGCAGTGCTAGATATACTAGCGGGAGGTACGAGCAGTACTTC
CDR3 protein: CSARYTSGRYEQYF

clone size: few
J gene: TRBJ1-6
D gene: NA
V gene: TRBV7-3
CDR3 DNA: TGTGCCAGCAGCTTCGAAAGGGGATCACCCCTCCACTTT
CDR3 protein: CASSFERGSPLHF

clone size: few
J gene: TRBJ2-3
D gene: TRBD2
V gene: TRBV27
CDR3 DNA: TGTGCCAGCAGTTTACGGACTAGCGGTGCCACAGATACGCAGTATTTT
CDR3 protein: CASSLRTSGATDTQYF

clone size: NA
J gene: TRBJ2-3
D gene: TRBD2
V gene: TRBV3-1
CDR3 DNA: TGTGCCAGCAGCCAAGTAAACCTAGCGGGTGTCCCAGATACGCAGTATTTT
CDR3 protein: CASSQVNLAGVPDTQYF

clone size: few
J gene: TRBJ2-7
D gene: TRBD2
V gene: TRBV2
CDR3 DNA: TGTGCCAGCAGTGAAAAGGCGCGGGAGGGCCGGGGCCCCTACGAGCAGTACTTC
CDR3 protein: CASSEKAREGRGPYEQYF

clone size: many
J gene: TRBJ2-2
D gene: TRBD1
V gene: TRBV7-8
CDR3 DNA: TGTGCCAGCAGCTTAAGGCCTAACTCCGGGACAGTGAACACCGGGGAGCTGTTTTTT
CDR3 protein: CASSLRPNSGTVNTGELFF

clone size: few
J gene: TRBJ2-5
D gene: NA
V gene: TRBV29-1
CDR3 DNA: TGCAGCTCCACGCAGGGACAAGAGACCCAGTACTTC
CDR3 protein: CSSTQGQETQYF

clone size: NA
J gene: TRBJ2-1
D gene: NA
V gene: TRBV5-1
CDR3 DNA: TGCGCCAGCAGCTTGACCGGGAGACCCTACAATGAGCAGTTCTTC
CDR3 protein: CASSLTGRPYNEQFF

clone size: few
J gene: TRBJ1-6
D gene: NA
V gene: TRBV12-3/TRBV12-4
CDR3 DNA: TGTGCCAGCAGTTTGCGGGGGGCCCTCCACTTT
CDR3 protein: CASSLRGALHF

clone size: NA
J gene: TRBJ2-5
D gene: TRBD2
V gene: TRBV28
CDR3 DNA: TGTGCCAGCAGTTTATTGACTCCCCGGGGGGTACAAGAGACCCAGTACTTC
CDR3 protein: CASSLLTPRGVQETQYF

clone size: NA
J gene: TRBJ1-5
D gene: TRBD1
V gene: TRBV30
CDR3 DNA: TGTGCCTGGAACACGGACAGGAGCAATCAGCCCCAGCATTTT
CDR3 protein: CAWNTDRSNQPQHF

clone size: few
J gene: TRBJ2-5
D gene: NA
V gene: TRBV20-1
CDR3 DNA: TGCAGTGTTCCCTTTGGGGGTCTGGAGACCCAGTACTTC
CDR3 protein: CSVPFGGLETQYF

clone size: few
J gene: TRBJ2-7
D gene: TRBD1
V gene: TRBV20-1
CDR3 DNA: TGCAGTGCACCCCGGGACAGGGCTCGTTACGAGCAGTACTTC
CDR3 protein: CSAPRDRARYEQYF

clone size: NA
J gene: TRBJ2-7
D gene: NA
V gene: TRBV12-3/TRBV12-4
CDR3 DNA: TGTGCCAGCAGTTTAGGAGACAGGAGCTCGAGCTACGAGCAGTACTTC
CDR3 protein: CASSLGDRSSSYEQYF

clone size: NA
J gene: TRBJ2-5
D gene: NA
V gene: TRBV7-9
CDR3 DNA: TGTGCCAGCAGCTTAGAAGCGGAGACCCAGTACTTC
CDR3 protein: CASSLEAETQYF

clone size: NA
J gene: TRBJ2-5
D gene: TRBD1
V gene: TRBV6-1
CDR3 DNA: TGTGCCAGCAGTGAAGCGCGAACAGGGGGTCGTGAGACCCAGTACTTC
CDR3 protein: CASSEARTGGRETQYF

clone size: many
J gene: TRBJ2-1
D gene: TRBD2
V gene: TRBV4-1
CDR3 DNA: TGCGCCAGCACACGGAGCCCCGGGACTAGGAACCCGCTCAATGAGCAGTTCTTC
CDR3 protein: CASTRSPGTRNPLNEQFF

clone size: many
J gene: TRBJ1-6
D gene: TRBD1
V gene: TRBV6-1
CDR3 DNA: TGTGCCAGCAGGACAGGGGAAAATTCACCCCTCCACTTT
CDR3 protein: CASRTGENSPLHF

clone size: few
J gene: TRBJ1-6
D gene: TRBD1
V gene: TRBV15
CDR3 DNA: TGTGCCACCAGCAGAGATTGGGACAGGGTGGGATCACCCCTCCACTTT
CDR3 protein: CATSRDWDRVGSPLHF

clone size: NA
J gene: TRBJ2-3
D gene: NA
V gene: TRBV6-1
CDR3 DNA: TGTGCCAGCAGGCGGTCCCGGGGAGATACGCAGTATTTT
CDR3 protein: CASRRSRGDTQYF

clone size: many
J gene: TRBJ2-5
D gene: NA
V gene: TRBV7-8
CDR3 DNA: TGTGCCAGCAGCTTAGCCCGACAAACGGAGACCCAGTACTTC
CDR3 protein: CASSLARQTETQYF

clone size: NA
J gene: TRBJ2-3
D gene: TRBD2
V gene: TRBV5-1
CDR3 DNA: TGCGCCAGCAGCTTCTCGACTAGCGGGATCACAGATACGCAGTATTTT
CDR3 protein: CASSFSTSGITDTQYF

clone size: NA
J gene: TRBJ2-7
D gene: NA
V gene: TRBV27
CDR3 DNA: TGTGCCAGCAGTTTCCACCGGGACCGACCCTACGAGCAGTACTTC
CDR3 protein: CASSFHRDRPYEQYF

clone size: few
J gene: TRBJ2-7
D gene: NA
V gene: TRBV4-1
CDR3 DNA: TGCGCCAGCAGCCTACTCAAGGGGAGGGGGATCTACGAGCAGTACTTC
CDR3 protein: CASSLLKGRGIYEQYF

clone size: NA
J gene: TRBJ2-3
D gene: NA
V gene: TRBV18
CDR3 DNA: TGTGCCAGCTCACCCCAAGGGGCGGCGGGAGATACGCAGTATTTT
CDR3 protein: CASSPQGAAGDTQYF

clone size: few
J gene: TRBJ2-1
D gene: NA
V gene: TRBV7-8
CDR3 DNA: TGTGCCAGCAGCTTAGCGCTCCAGGGCCCTGGAAGGGGGAATGAGCAGTTCTTC
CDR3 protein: CASSLALQGPGRGNEQFF

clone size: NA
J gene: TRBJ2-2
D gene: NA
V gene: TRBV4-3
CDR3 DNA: TGCGCCAGCAGCCAAGATACAGGGGACTACACCGGGGAGCTGTTTTTT
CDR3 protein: CASSQDTGDYTGELFF

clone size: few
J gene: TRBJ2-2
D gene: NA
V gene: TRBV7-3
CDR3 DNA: TGTGCCAGCAGCCCGGACAGACGAACCGGGGAGCTGTTTTTT
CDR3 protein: CASSPDRRTGELFF

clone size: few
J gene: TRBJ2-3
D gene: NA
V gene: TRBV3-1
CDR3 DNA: TGTGCCAGCAGGCCCTCCGGGAGGGGGCAGGAGGAAGATACGCAGTATTTT
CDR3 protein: CASRPSGRGQEEDTQYF

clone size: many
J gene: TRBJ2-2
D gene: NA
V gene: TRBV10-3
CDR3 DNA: TGTGCCATCAGTGAGGGGAACACCGGGGAGCTGTTTTTT
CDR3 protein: CAISEGNTGELFF

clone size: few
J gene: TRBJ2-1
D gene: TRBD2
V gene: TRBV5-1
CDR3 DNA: TGCGCCAGCAGCACGGGACTAGCGGGGGGGTCCTACAATGAGCAGTTCTTC
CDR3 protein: CASSTGLAGGSYNEQFF

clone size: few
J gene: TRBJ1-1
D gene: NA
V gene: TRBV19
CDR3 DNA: TGTGCCAGTATGAAGACGCTGTATGAAGCTTTCTTT
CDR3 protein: CASMKTLYEAFF

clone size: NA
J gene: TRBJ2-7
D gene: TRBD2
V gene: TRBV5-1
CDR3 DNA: TGCGCCAGCAGCGTACTCCTAGCGGGAGGGCCCTACGAGCAGTACTTC
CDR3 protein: CASSVLLAGGPYEQYF

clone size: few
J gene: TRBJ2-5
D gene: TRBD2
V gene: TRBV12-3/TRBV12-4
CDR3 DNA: TGTGCCAGTACCAGCGCGGGACTAGGCCCGGGGCTCCAAGAGACCCAGTACTTC
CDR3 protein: CASTSAGLGPGLQETQYF

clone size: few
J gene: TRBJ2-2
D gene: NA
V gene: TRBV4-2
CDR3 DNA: TGTGCCAGCAGCCAAGCCGGCGGGGACACCGGGGAGCTGTTTTTT
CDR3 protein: CASSQAGGDTGELFF